The 13 T cell receptor beta chains listed next were all sequenced from one sample in a study of blood T cell repertoires in COVID-19. Repertoires were generated with immunoSEQ multiplex PCR, while TCRdb's copy carries only in-frame clones and drops some. Found here are approximately 150,000 clones, 82% of them singletons; the top ten hold roughly 15%. The specimen was peripheral blood. The receptors here all came from a human donor with acute or convalescent COVID-19. The donor label of this sample is uncertain.

The rearrangement joins TRBV5-1 to TRBJ1-4, with TRBD1 matching 7 bases. This CDR3 is built from 14 residues. With V trimmed by 3 bases and J by 4 bases, 3 bases remained unmatched. Germline CDR1 is SGHRS and CDR2 is YFSETQ. The CDR3 loop reads CASSSGQINEKLFF. CDR3 bases: TGCGCCAGCAGCTCGGGACAGATTAATGAAAAACTGTTTTTT.

This clone was seen a handful of times. The chain joins TRBV5-6 to TRBJ1-5; D perhaps matches TRBD1 (5 bases). The CDR3 is made up of 14 amino acids. V was shortened by 4 bases and J by 7 bases, with 15 bases between the two germline ends. Germline V lookup: CDR1 SGHDT, CDR2 YYEEEE. The CDR3 region has the DNA TGTGCCAGCAGCCAATCAAGGGGTAGACAGCCCCAGCATTTT. Protein product: CASSQSRGRQPQHF.

The rearrangement joins TRBV18 to TRBJ1-4; TRBD1 matches 8 bases. The V gene's germline CDR1 is KGHSH and CDR2 LQKENI. This CDR3 is 15 amino acids long. The trim removed 8 bases at V and 6 bases at J, leaving 11 bases unmatched. The CDR3 sequence: CASTRQGARDEKLFF. For the CDR3, the DNA is TGTGCCAGCACACGGCAGGGGGCAAGGGATGAAAAACTGTTTTTT.

The chain links TRBV30 to TRBJ1-2; TRBD1 aligns across 7 bases. Losses at the gene ends were 5 bases for V and 0 bases for J; bases not matched to a gene: 6. Germline-derived CDR1 and CDR2 are GTSNPN and SVGIG (reference sequence). This CDR3 comprises 14 residues. Here the CDR3 DNA reads TGTGCCTGGGCGGGACAGCGGGCTAACTATGGCTACACCTTC. It translates to CAWAGQRANYGYTF.

CDR3 region: CASSLDRGNYGYTF. The CDR3 DNA is TGCGCCAGCAGCTTGGACAGGGGTAACTATGGCTACACCTTC. The V and J genes are TRBV5-1 and TRBJ1-2; 7 nucleotides agree with TRBD1. CDR3 length equals 14 residues. Germline CDR1 is SGHRS and CDR2 is YFSETQ. J was trimmed by 1 base and V by 0 bases; bases with no gene match: 0.

In this sample, this clone turned up a few times. The CDR3 spells CASSYSYGGNSPLHF. DNA for the CDR3: TGTGCCAGCAGCTACTCATACGGGGGAAATTCACCCCTCCACTTT. The gene calls are TRBV9 and TRBJ1-6; D might be TRBD1 (5 bases). The ends were cut back, 4 bases at V and 7 bases at J, with 15 bases in the middle. Germline V CDR1 and CDR2: SGDLS, YYNGEE. This CDR3 region has 15 residues.

There are a few counts of this clone. The J gene is TRBJ1-1, the V gene TRBV30; possibly TRBD1 for D (6 bases). The CDR3 extends over 13 amino acids. Germline-derived CDR1 and CDR2 are GTSNPN and SVGIG (reference sequence). V lost 2 bases and J lost 0, with 7 bases in between. The CDR3 is CAWSRQVNTEAFF. The CDR3 bases are TGTGCCTGGAGTCGACAGGTGAACACTGAAGCTTTCTTT.

J is TRBJ2-3 and V is TRBV7-3; the D gene is possibly TRBD2 (6 bases). The CDR3 extends over 13 amino acids. V shed 3 bases and J shed 5 bases, with 9 bases lying between them. CDR1 SGHTA and CDR2 FQGTGA come from the germline V gene. The CDR3 reads CASSLTRVDTQYF. The CDR3 DNA sequence: TGTGCCAGCAGCTTGACTAGAGTAGATACGCAGTATTTT.

This rearrangement joins TRBV29-1 to TRBJ2-5, with D perhaps TRBD1 (6 bases). There are 16 residues in the CDR3. V lost 7 bases to trimming and J lost 4 bases, with 25 bases between them. Germline loops: CDR1 SQVTM, CDR2 ANQGSEA. The CDR3 bases are TGCAGCGGCCTGGACGGCGCCAGGGGTTCGGGAGAGACCCAGTACTTC. It yields the protein CSGLDGARGSGETQYF.

This sequence joins TRBV6-1 and TRBJ2-1; 9 nucleotides agree with TRBD1. The J segment lost 7 bases and the V segment lost 2 bases, leaving 9 bases of the junction unmatched. In germline, CDR1 is MNHNS, CDR2 SASEGT. The CDR3 is 16 amino acids. CDR3 sequence: CASSESAGQGPNEQFF. The CDR3 DNA is TGTGCCAGCAGTGAAAGTGCGGGACAGGGTCCAAATGAGCAGTTCTTC.

The chain carries TRBV2 and TRBJ2-7, with D maybe TRBD1 (6 bases). Germline V gene sequence: CDR1 SNHLY, CDR2 FYNNEI. Trimming removed 6 bases from V and 1 base from J, with 13 bases in between. There are 14 residues in the CDR3. CDR3 loop: CASRRQANSYEQYF. Here the CDR3 DNA reads TGTGCCAGCAGGAGACAGGCCAATTCCTACGAGCAGTACTTC.

The rearrangement joins TRBV5-1 to TRBJ1-6; 8 bases map to TRBD1. This CDR3 contains 15 residues. The junction had 5 bases not matched to a gene; V was cut back by 0 bases and J by 9 bases. Germline V lookup: CDR1 SGHRS, CDR2 YFSETQ. CDR3 loop: CASSLGQGAGSPLHF. CDR3 coding DNA: TGCGCCAGCAGCTTGGGGCAGGGGGCGGGTTCACCCCTCCACTTT. Full variable domain (missing parts from reference TRBV5-1 and TRBJ1-6): KAGVTQTPRYLIKTRGQQVTLSCSPISGHRSVSWYQQTPGQGLQFLFEYFSETQRNKGNFPGRFSGRQFSNSRSEMNVSTLELGDSALYLCASSLGQGAGSPLHFGNGTRLTVT.

The chain links TRBV4-1 to TRBJ2-1; tentatively, D is TRBD2 (6 bases). The germline V and J ends were trimmed by 4 bases and 2 bases, with 12 bases remaining between them. The length of the CDR3 is 15 residues. The germline V gene has CDR1 MGHRA and CDR2 YSYEKL. The CDR3 is CASSPGLNTYNEQFF. The CDR3, as DNA: TGCGCCAGCAGCCCGGGACTTAACACCTACAATGAGCAGTTCTTC.